The T cell receptor (beta chain) under discussion was sequenced for a study of response to subunit inactivated influenza vaccine. The study's findings and limits: Authors suggested that a seasonal influenza vaccination recruits few new T cells each time.

This clonotype was detected a few times. Antigen specificity is unknown. The CDR3 extends over 17 amino acids. The V gene end was trimmed by 6 bases and the J gene end by 4 bases; junction bases not matched to a gene: 12. TCRdb passed the RT-PCR reads through MiXCR, listing each CDR3 protein once. The table shows 800,000 or so distinct CDR3 sequences, with 21% occurring only once. The input for sequencing was PBMCs from blood, taken 5 days after vaccination. The chain has TRBV12-3 or TRBV12-4 and TRBJ2-1, with 10 bases that match TRBD2. The source of this sequence is a man aged 45-65 years who received an inactivated influenza vaccine. The CDR3 region has the DNA TGTGCCAGCAGCGGTGGCCTAGCGGGAGTCCTTTACAATGAGCAGTTCTTC. This encodes CASSGGLAGVLYNEQFF.